A single sample gave rise to the 20 T cell receptor beta chains below, sequenced in a study of cytomegalovirus exposure and HLA in healthy donors. The primer mix had 60 Vbeta and 13 Jbeta primers. Data came from immunoSEQ multiplex PCR; TCRdb stores just in-frame clones and leaves some out. With 40,000 to 50,000 clones in the sample, the ten largest clones hold 1% to 1.5%. The source material was PBMCs. Receptors originate from a man younger than 45 in good health and CMV-seronegative.

The gene calls are TRBV7-9 and TRBJ2-1; D not certain. Germline CDR1 and CDR2: SEHNR and FQNEAQ (reference sequence). The V and J ends lost 4 bases and 5 bases respectively, with 12 bases between them. This CDR3 has 14 amino acids. CDR3 sequence reads: CASSSPEVDNEQFF. CDR3 nucleotides: TGTGCCAGCAGCTCACCAGAGGTGGACAATGAGCAGTTCTTC. Using reference TRBV7-9 and TRBJ2-1 for the parts outside the CDR3, the full variable domain is DTGVSQNPRHKITKRGQNVTFRCDPISEHNRLYWYRQTLGQGPEFLTYFQNEAQLEKSRLLSDRFSAERPKGSFSTLEIQRTEQGDSAMYLCASSSPEVDNEQFFGPGTRLTVL.

This sequence joins TRBV5-1 and TRBJ2-2; 7 bases are shared with TRBD2. The CDR3 has 14 residues. CDR1 is SGHRS, CDR2 YFSETQ, per germline. Germline trimming cut 0 bases from V and 4 bases from J; bases unmatched to any gene: 0. CDR3 sequence (DNA): TGCGCCAGCAGCTTGGGCGGGAGCACCGGGGAGCTGTTTTTT. It is translated as CASSLGGSTGELFF.

V gene TRBV7-2 combines with J gene TRBJ1-2; D might be TRBD1 (6 bases). The CDR3 is made up of 13 amino acids. V dropped 2 bases and J dropped 6 bases, with 10 bases sitting between them. Germline CDR1 reads SGHTA; CDR2 reads FQGNSA. The CDR3 region has the DNA TGTGCCAGCAGCTTAAGGGCAGGGGATGGCTACACCTTC. Amino acid sequence: CASSLRAGDGYTF.

This sequence joins TRBV4-1 and TRBJ2-7; 11 nucleotides agree with TRBD2. The germline gives CDR1 MGHRA, CDR2 YSYEKL. This CDR3 contains 17 residues. J gave up 3 bases and V 4 bases, and 11 bases lay outside the gene matches. The CDR3 region has the DNA TGCGCCAGCAGCCGACAAAACGGACTAGCGGGCTTCTACGAGCAGTACTTC. It codes for CASSRQNGLAGFYEQYF.

V usage is TRBV29-1 and J usage is TRBJ1-2; D gene ambiguous. Germline lookup yields CDR1 SQVTM and CDR2 ANQGSEA. Trimming removed 7 bases at V and 6 bases at J, with 9 bases between. The CDR3 has 10 amino acids. The CDR3 bases are TGCAGCGCCCACGGGAATGGCTACACCTTC. Its translation is CSAHGNGYTF.

The rearrangement uses TRBV11-1 and TRBJ2-3; 11 bases fit TRBD2. Germline values: CDR1 SGHAT, CDR2 FQDESV (reference sequence). There are 16 residues in the CDR3. V lost 4 bases, J lost 3 bases, and 6 bases stayed unmatched. The CDR3 DNA reads TGTGCCAGCAGCTCCACCGGGACTAGCGGTACAGATACGCAGTATTTT. Its protein product is CASSSTGTSGTDTQYF.

As regards this clone: The same CDR3 also results from other DNA sequences found in this sample. This chain uses TRBV9 with TRBJ2-3, with a tentative D call TRBD2 (6 bases). The V and J ends lost 1 base and 3 bases respectively, with 12 bases between them. CDR3 size: 15 residues. Germline V gene lookup returns CDR1 SGDLS and CDR2 YYNGEE. The CDR3 reads CASSVTGVRTDTQYF. The CDR3 nucleotides are TGTGCCAGCAGCGTAACGGGAGTGAGGACAGATACGCAGTATTTT.

V gene TRBV18 combines with J gene TRBJ1-5; D unclear. This CDR3 spans 17 amino acids. The ends were cut back, 1 base at V and 0 bases at J, with 13 bases in the middle. Germline CDR1 is KGHSH and CDR2 is LQKENI. The CDR3, as DNA: TGTGCCAGCTCACCACTCAACGTCCACGGTAGCAATCAGCCCCAGCATTTT. Translated, it gives CASSPLNVHGSNQPQHF.

J is TRBJ1-1 and V is TRBV5-1; no reliable D call. The CDR3 length is 13 residues. Germline V gene data show CDR1 as SGHRS and CDR2 as YFSETQ. V dropped 2 bases and J dropped 5 bases, with 10 bases sitting between them. The CDR3 loop reads CASSFTEGTEAFF. In DNA, the CDR3 is TGCGCCAGCAGCTTTACGGAGGGAACTGAAGCTTTCTTT.

The V call is TRBV30, the J call TRBJ2-3; D possibly corresponds to TRBD2 (5 bases). The CDR3 runs 14 residues. Germline CDR1 and CDR2: GTSNPN and SVGIG (reference sequence). Trimming took off 8 bases at V and 0 bases at J, with 15 bases between the two ends. CDR3 loop: CALRWRSSTDTQYF. The CDR3 nucleotides read TGTGCCCTCCGATGGAGGTCGAGCACAGATACGCAGTATTTT. Full variable domain (remainder filled in from reference TRBV30 and TRBJ2-3): SQTIHQWPATLVQPVGSPLSLECTVEGTSNPNLYWYRQAAGRGLQLLFYSVGIGQISSEVPQNLSASRPQDRQFILSSKKLLLSDSGFYLCALRWRSSTDTQYFGPGTRLTVL.

The CDR3 bases are TGTGCCAGCAGCCGTTCTGGCACAGATACGCAGTATTTT. Amino acid sequence: CASSRSGTDTQYF. This sequence joins TRBV7-9 and TRBJ2-3; D is uncertain. Germline lookup yields CDR1 SEHNR and CDR2 FQNEAQ (reference sequence). The CDR3 sequence is 13 residues long. Trimming stripped 5 bases from V and 1 base from J, with 7 bases between.

This chain connects TRBV29-1 to TRBJ1-4, with D uncertain. This CDR3 is built from 15 residues. The ends were cut back, 6 bases at V and 5 bases at J, with 19 bases in the middle. CDR1 and CDR2 (germline): SQVTM, ANQGSEA. CDR3 residues: CSVFLATESNEKLFF. The DNA of the CDR3 is TGCAGCGTGTTCCTAGCGACGGAGTCGAATGAAAAACTGTTTTTT.

The chain carries TRBV29-1 and TRBJ2-1; TRBD2 matches 8 bases. Germline loops: CDR1 SQVTM, CDR2 ANQGSEA. With 4 bases clipped from V and 5 bases from J, the junction kept 10 bases outside the gene matches. This CDR3 is built from 15 residues. The chain's CDR3 is CSVGGISGGHNEQFF. In DNA, the CDR3 is TGCAGCGTTGGGGGCATATCGGGAGGGCACAATGAGCAGTTCTTC.

The rearrangement uses TRBV18 and TRBJ2-7; D perhaps matches TRBD1 (6 bases). Trimming took 5 bases from V and 7 from J, leaving 15 bases between them. CDR3 length equals 13 residues. CDR1 and CDR2 (germline): KGHSH, LQKENI. CDR3 DNA sequence: TGTGCCAGCTCATCGACAGGCGGAAGGGAGCAGTACTTC. Residues: CASSSTGGREQYF.

The chain links TRBV29-1 to TRBJ2-7; possible D gene TRBD1, 6 bases. Germline loops: CDR1 SQVTM, CDR2 ANQGSEA. V lost 6 bases and J lost 0, with 9 bases in between. The CDR3 covers 12 residues. The CDR3 is CSVRDTSYEQYF. CDR3 nucleotides: TGCAGCGTCCGGGACACCTCCTACGAGCAGTACTTC.

The chain is built from TRBV30 and TRBJ2-1, with TRBD2 identical over 12 bases. The germline CDR1 and CDR2 sequences are GTSNPN and SVGIG (reference sequence). The junction had 6 bases not matched to a gene; V was cut back by 4 bases and J by 11 bases. The CDR3 covers 13 residues. The CDR3 DNA reads TGTGCCTGGACGGGGACTAGCGGGCTAAAGCAGTTCTTC. This encodes CAWTGTSGLKQFF.

J is TRBJ2-1 and V is TRBV9, with D perhaps TRBD2 (6 bases). In germline, CDR1 is SGDLS, CDR2 YYNGEE. The CDR3 loop spans 14 amino acids. Trimming removed 4 bases from V and 10 bases from J, with 18 bases in between. The DNA of the CDR3 is TGTGCCAGCAGCCCGATTTCCTTAGCGGAGGAGCAGTTCTTC. This gives the protein CASSPISLAEEQFF.

V is TRBV9 and J is TRBJ2-5, with 9 positions matching TRBD2. The CDR3 loop spans 16 amino acids. Unmatched junction bases numbered 10, after V lost 2 bases and J lost 5 bases. Germline values: CDR1 SGDLS, CDR2 YYNGEE. CDR3 region: CASSVSGSRARETQYF. The CDR3 DNA sequence: TGTGCCAGCAGCGTTAGCGGGAGCCGTGCCCGGGAGACCCAGTACTTC.

The genes are TRBV7-6 and TRBJ1-1; 7 bases are shared with TRBD1. Germline CDR1 and CDR2: SGHVS and FNYEAQ. The CDR3 is made up of 13 amino acids. V was clipped by 5 bases and J by 3 bases; unmatched bases: 3. The CDR3: CASSLTGDTEAFF. In DNA, the CDR3 is TGTGCCAGCAGCCTAACAGGGGACACTGAAGCTTTCTTT.

The V and J genes are TRBV19 and TRBJ2-7; TRBD2 matches at 7 bases. Trimming cost V 4 bases and J 4 bases; bases outside gene matches: 22. The germline CDR1 and CDR2 sequences are LNHDA and SQIVND (reference sequence). The CDR3 runs to 19 residues. The CDR3 reads CASSSRLAGPSLSRYEQYF. The CDR3 nucleotides read TGTGCCAGTAGTAGCAGGTTAGCGGGCCCTTCACTTAGCAGGTACGAGCAGTACTTC.